The 27 T cell receptor beta chains in this list originate from one sample, sequenced in a study of CD8 T cells in Susac syndrome. A quantity of roughly 0.5 to 1 ug RNA underwent reverse transcription using random hexamers. TCRdb reprocessed the immunoSEQ multiplex PCR reads with MiXCR, giving one entry per CDR3 protein. Of 150,000 to 180,000 distinct CDR3 sequences in the sample, roughly 96% were seen once. Sequencing was done on a sample of CD4+ T cells from PBMCs. All receptors come from a human donor with Susac syndrome.

This clonotype was counted a single time. The chain employs TRBV6-5 and TRBJ1-5; D not certain. Germline lookup yields CDR1 MNHEY and CDR2 SVGAGI. Trimming removed 4 bases from V and 3 bases from J, with 10 bases in between. This CDR3 comprises 14 residues. The CDR3 here is CASSWRQFNQPQHF. Written as DNA, the CDR3 is TGTGCCAGCAGTTGGAGGCAGTTCAATCAGCCCCAGCATTTT.

In this sample, this clonotype turned up once. V and J are TRBV18 and TRBJ2-1; D might be TRBD2 (7 bases). Trimming shortened V by 0 bases and J by 5 bases, and 14 bases separated the two germline ends. The CDR3 consists of 16 residues. The V gene's germline CDR1 is KGHSH and CDR2 LQKENI. CDR3 in DNA: TGTGCCAGCTCACCACCGAGGGGGGGTAAGAACAATGAGCAGTTCTTC. Translation gives CASSPPRGGKNNEQFF. The whole variable domain, filled in from reference TRBV18 and TRBJ2-1, reads NAGVMQNPRHLVRRRGQEARLRCSPMKGHSHVYWYRQLPEEGLKFMVYLQKENIIDESGMPKERFSAEFPKEGPSILRIQQVVRGDSAAYFCASSPPRGGKNNEQFFGPGTRLTVL.

The V and J genes are TRBV27 and TRBJ2-1; 10 bases line up with TRBD1. The V gene's germline CDR1 is MNHEY and CDR2 SMNVEV (reference sequence). This CDR3 comprises 15 residues. J was trimmed by 7 bases and V by 6 bases; bases with no gene match: 9. CDR3 DNA sequence: TGTGCCAGCAGCCAGGCGGGACAGGGGAAGAATGAGCAGTTCTTC. Protein: CASSQAGQGKNEQFF.

This chain connects TRBV2 to TRBJ2-1; 9 bases map to TRBD2. The CDR3 covers 15 residues. V was pared by 7 bases and J by 6 bases, with 10 bases of the junction left unmatched. Germline V gives CDR1 SNHLY, CDR2 FYNNEI. The CDR3 here is CASKPHAGGVNEQFF. The CDR3, as DNA: TGTGCCAGCAAACCTCATGCGGGGGGGGTCAATGAGCAGTTCTTC.

The chain has TRBV7-8 and TRBJ2-3; D remains ambiguous. The germline V gene has CDR1 SGHVS and CDR2 FQNEAQ. The CDR3 is 13 amino acids. The V gene lost 3 bases and the J gene lost 7 bases, with 11 bases spanning the gap. In DNA form, the CDR3 reads TGTGCCAGCAGCTTCAAAACCGCGTATACGCAGTATTTT. Translation: CASSFKTAYTQYF.

This clonotype came up once. V and J are TRBV12-3 or TRBV12-4 and TRBJ1-1, with TRBD1 matching over 8 bases. The J segment lost 3 bases and the V segment lost 10 bases, leaving 4 bases of the junction unmatched. CDR3 length: 12 amino acids. DNA for the CDR3: TGTGCCATCAGGGGGCCGGACACTGAAGCTTTCTTT. Translated, it gives CAIRGPDTEAFF.

The V and J genes are TRBV21-1 and TRBJ2-1; no check of the table's D call, TRBD1, against the DNA was made. TRBV21-1 is listed as a pseudogene. CDR3 length equals 21 residues. For the CDR3, the DNA is TGTGCCAGCAGCAAAGCGCTTTCGTCTAGGGACGGTGGTAATCTTTACAATGAGCAGTTCTTC. Amino acids: CASSKALSSRDGGNLYNEQFF.

The chain carries TRBV10-2 and TRBJ2-3; D unclear. Trimming cost V 0 bases and J 10 bases, with 8 bases left between them. Germline V gene sequence: CDR1 WSHSY, CDR2 SAAADI. This CDR3 has 12 residues. DNA of the CDR3: TGCGCCAGCAGTGAGTCAGTGGGCGCGCAGTATTTT. This translates into CASSESVGAQYF.

The chain uses TRBV18 and TRBJ2-1, with a possible D match to TRBD1 (5 bases). Looked up from germline, CDR1 is KGHSH and CDR2 is LQKENI. CDR3 length: 16 amino acids. The V gene lost 6 bases and the J gene lost 8 bases, with 23 bases spanning the gap. CDR3 in amino acids: CASSPPGRQRSDEQFF. In DNA, the CDR3 is TGTGCCAGCTCGCCCCCCGGACGACAGAGGTCCGATGAGCAGTTCTTC. The full variable domain, rest sourced from reference TRBV18 and TRBJ2-1, is NAGVMQNPRHLVRRRGQEARLRCSPMKGHSHVYWYRQLPEEGLKFMVYLQKENIIDESGMPKERFSAEFPKEGPSILRIQQVVRGDSAAYFCASSPPGRQRSDEQFFGPGTRLTVL.

This chain connects TRBV5-4 to TRBJ1-6; no clear D gene. Germline-derived CDR1 and CDR2 are SGHNT and YYREEE (reference sequence). V was pared by 4 bases and J by 8 bases, with 13 bases between. The CDR3 is 14 amino acids. The DNA of the CDR3 is TGTGCCAGCAGCCTGGTTATGGGCGATTCACCCCTCCACTTT. This encodes CASSLVMGDSPLHF.

The chain has TRBV29-1 and TRBJ1-2; 7 bases fit TRBD1. There are 14 residues in the CDR3. V shed 6 bases and J 0 bases; nucleotides not matched to a gene: 7. Germline CDR1 SQVTM, CDR2 ANQGSEA. The CDR3 DNA is TGCAGCGTCGCGACCGGGACAGCTAACTATGGCTACACCTTC. Translating it yields CSVATGTANYGYTF.

V is TRBV11-2 and J is TRBJ1-6, with a possible D match to TRBD1 (5 bases). With 1 base removed from V and 14 bases from J, the gap between germline ends came to 9 bases. Germline V gives CDR1 SGHAT, CDR2 FQNNGV. CDR3 length: 12 amino acids. CDR3 nucleotide sequence: TGTGCCAGCAGCTTAGGTCAGGGAACCCTCCACTTT. Translating it yields CASSLGQGTLHF. Together with reference TRBV11-2 and TRBJ1-6, the CDR3 gives the full variable domain: EAGVAQSPRYKIIEKRQSVAFWCNPISGHATLYWYQQILGQGPKLLIQFQNNGVVDDSQLPKDRFSAERLKGVDSTLKIQPAKLEDSAVYLCASSLGQGTLHFGNGTRLTVT.

This sequence joins TRBV29-1 and TRBJ2-3; unclear D gene. The CDR3 loop spans 11 amino acids. Germline CDR1 SQVTM, CDR2 ANQGSEA. V lost 3 bases and J lost 4, with 5 bases in between. The CDR3 protein is CSVDPADTQYF. CDR3 DNA sequence: TGCAGCGTTGACCCGGCAGATACGCAGTATTTT.

The rearrangement uses TRBV9 and TRBJ1-2; TRBD1 is a possible D gene (5 bases). Per the germline V gene, CDR1 is SGDLS and CDR2 is YYNGEE. V gave up 0 bases and J gave up 3 bases, with 6 bases separating them. The CDR3 extends over 13 amino acids. CDR3 nucleotides: TGTGCCAGCAGCGTAGCCAGGGACTATGGCTACACCTTC. Residues: CASSVARDYGYTF.

The chain links TRBV18 to TRBJ2-3; D is unclear. Trimming removed 0 bases at V and 0 bases at J, with 13 bases between. The CDR3 is 17 residues long. CDR1 and CDR2 (germline): KGHSH, LQKENI. The CDR3 bases are TGTGCCAGCTCACCACCCCGGATCCCTACTAGCACAGATACGCAGTATTTT. Translating it yields CASSPPRIPTSTDTQYF.

The chain couples TRBV5-4 to TRBJ2-5, with D possibly being TRBD2 (5 bases). V lost 0 bases and J 7 bases, leaving 10 bases between the germline ends. This CDR3 is 13 amino acids long. Germline CDR1 SGHNT, CDR2 YYREEE (reference sequence). CDR3 nucleotide sequence: TGTGCCAGCAGCTTGGGTGGGCTAGCGACCCAGTACTTC. Its protein product is CASSLGGLATQYF.

This chain joins TRBV7-8 and TRBJ2-1; 11 bases line up with TRBD2. After removal of 4 bases from V and 10 bases from J, the junction contained 3 bases not matched to a gene. Germline lookup yields CDR1 SGHVS and CDR2 FQNEAQ. The CDR3 totals 13 residues. CDR3 DNA sequence: TGTGCCAGCAGCTCGCGGACTAGCGGGGAGCAGTTCTTC. Amino acid sequence: CASSSRTSGEQFF.

This chain links TRBV6-6 with TRBJ2-1; a weak D match, TRBD1 (6 bases). The CDR3 is 13 residues long. V lost 2 bases and J 10 bases, leaving 12 bases between the germline ends. The germline CDR1 and CDR2 sequences are MNHNY and SVGAGI (reference sequence). CDR3: CASSYGGVKEQFF. The CDR3 coding sequence is TGTGCCAGCAGTTACGGGGGCGTGAAGGAGCAGTTCTTC.

The J gene is TRBJ1-6, the V gene TRBV13, with TRBD1 matching over 12 bases. The V gene end was trimmed by 4 bases and the J gene end by 10 bases; junction bases not matched to a gene: 2. This CDR3 is 14 amino acids long. Germline V CDR1 and CDR2: PRHDT, FYEKMQ (reference sequence). The CDR3 region is CASSSGTGGSPLHF. In nucleotides, the CDR3 is TGTGCCAGCAGCTCCGGGACAGGGGGCTCACCCCTCCACTTT.

The rearrangement uses TRBV18 and TRBJ2-1; D remains ambiguous. V shed 4 bases and J shed 0 bases, with 16 bases lying between them. CDR3 length: 17 amino acids. CDR1 is KGHSH, CDR2 LQKENI, per germline. CDR3 region: CASSLGPARSSYNEQFF. The CDR3, as DNA: TGTGCCAGCTCACTTGGACCAGCGCGGAGCTCCTACAATGAGCAGTTCTTC.

The V call is TRBV7-8, the J call TRBJ2-5; tentatively, D is TRBD1 (5 bases). The CDR3 sequence is 14 residues long. The V end lost 5 bases, the J end lost 5 bases, and 15 bases lay between the germline ends. Germline lookup yields CDR1 SGHVS and CDR2 FQNEAQ. The CDR3 bases are TGTGCCAGCAGCCCGCGTGGGGCCGGGGAGACCCAGTACTTC. It translates to CASSPRGAGETQYF.

This rearrangement joins TRBV19 to TRBJ2-7; 7 positions agree with TRBD1. With V trimmed by 5 bases and J by 4 bases, 11 bases remained unmatched. CDR3 size: 15 residues. Germline V CDR1 and CDR2: LNHDA, SQIVND (reference sequence). The CDR3 here is CASSSTGVSLYEQYF. The CDR3 DNA is TGTGCCAGTAGTTCCACAGGGGTCAGCCTTTACGAGCAGTACTTC.

The rearrangement uses TRBV9 and TRBJ1-1, with D unresolved. V lost 1 base, J lost 5 bases, and 9 bases lay in between. Per the germline V gene, CDR1 is SGDLS and CDR2 is YYNGEE. The CDR3 is 13 residues long. CDR3 residues: CASSVRVGTEAFF. As DNA, the CDR3 is TGTGCCAGCAGCGTAAGGGTTGGGACTGAAGCTTTCTTT. Variable domain in full (rest from reference TRBV9 and TRBJ1-1): DSGVTQTPKHLITATGQRVTLRCSPRSGDLSVYWYQQSLDQGLQFLIQYYNGEERAKGNILERFSAQQFPDLHSELNLSSLELGDSALYFCASSVRVGTEAFFGQGTRLTVV.

The rearrangement links TRBV29-1 to TRBJ2-5; 7 bases fit TRBD2. The germline V gene encodes CDR1 SQVTM and CDR2 ANQGSEA. The J segment lost 10 bases and the V segment lost 5 bases, leaving 4 bases of the junction unmatched. The CDR3 spans 10 residues. In DNA form, the CDR3 reads TGCAGCGTTACCAGCGGGGTCCAGTACTTC. Protein: CSVTSGVQYF.

The chain combines TRBV20-1 with TRBJ1-5; tentative D call: TRBD1 (5 bases). The CDR3 has 13 amino acids. Germline CDR1 is DFQATT and CDR2 is SNEGSKA (reference sequence). Trimming shortened V by 6 bases and J by 2 bases, and 11 bases separated the two germline ends. CDR3 protein: CSAVDKGNQPQHF. DNA of the CDR3: TGCAGTGCGGTGGACAAAGGCAATCAGCCCCAGCATTTT.

The chain combines TRBV12-3 or TRBV12-4 with TRBJ2-5; perhaps D is TRBD1 or TRBD2 (5 bases each). The CDR3 spans 12 residues. V gave up 5 bases and J gave up 9 bases, with 13 bases separating them. CDR3: CASSLGDGAQYF. DNA of the CDR3: TGTGCCAGCAGTCTGGGGGATGGGGCCCAGTACTTC.

The chain has TRBV18 and TRBJ1-2; tentatively, D is TRBD1 (5 bases). The germline V gene encodes CDR1 KGHSH and CDR2 LQKENI. The CDR3 is 14 amino acids. V shed 2 bases and J shed 8 bases, with 15 bases lying between them. The CDR3 bases are TGTGCCAGCTCACCAGGAGCAGGGACGAGCGGCTACACCTTC. It specifies CASSPGAGTSGYTF.